This T cell receptor beta chain was found in a study of lymphopenia after photon versus proton radiotherapy. Here immunoSEQ multiplex PCR was the method, and the copy in TCRdb shows in-frame clones only, minus some. The sample consists of roughly 30,000 clones, over 75% of them appearing once. The CDR3 extends over 15 amino acids. Germline V gene data show CDR1 as KGHSH and CDR2 as LQKENI. Trimming left V 2 bases short and J 5 bases short, with 13 bases between. The source is a man aged 50 to 59 with gastric cancer. The starting material was peripheral blood, obtained from a patient treated with photon-based radiotherapy. The chain links TRBV18 to TRBJ1-5; D gene ambiguous. The CDR3 DNA follows: TGTGCCAGCTCACCATTTAGGGTTCGGGATCAGCCCCAGCATTTT. Residues: CASSPFRVRDQPQHF. Complete variable domain (other parts from reference TRBV18 and TRBJ1-5): NAGVMQNPRHLVRRRGQEARLRCSPMKGHSHVYWYRQLPEEGLKFMVYLQKENIIDESGMPKERFSAEFPKEGPSILRIQQVVRGDSAAYFCASSPFRVRDQPQHFGDGTRLSIL.